This T cell receptor beta chain was profiled in a study of CD8 T cells in Susac syndrome. The RNA input was about 0.5 to 1 ug, and it was reverse transcribed with random hexamers. One entry per CDR3 protein results from TCRdb running MiXCR on the immunoSEQ multiplex PCR reads. The table lists around 170,000 distinct CDR3 sequences, 90% to 96% of them singletons. The length of the CDR3 is 16 residues. After removal of 4 bases from V and 0 bases from J, the junction contained 7 bases not matched to a gene. Germline CDR1 and CDR2: SGHRS and YFSETQ. What was sequenced was CD4+ T cells from PBMCs. This chain joins TRBV5-1 and TRBJ2-7; the match to TRBD1 covers 10 bases. This receptor was identified in a human donor with Susac syndrome. CDR3 nucleotide sequence: TGCGCCAGCAGCCATGGACAGGGGGATCCCTCCTACGAGCAGTACTTC. This codes for CASSHGQGDPSYEQYF.